These 20 T cell receptor beta chains came from one sample sequenced in a study of breast tumors, draining lymph nodes, adjacent tissues. Axillary draining lymph nodes of breast cancer patients supplied the node samples. One entry per CDR3 protein, called by TCRdb with MiXCR from the multiplex PCR reads. The sample includes 70,000 to 85,000 distinct CDR3 sequences, around 20% of them seen just once. Sequenced sample: axillary lymph node tissue. These TCRs come from a female donor with breast cancer. Some clones in this sample may be carry-over from other donors' samples.

There are many counts of this clonotype. The CDR3 DNA is TGCAGTGCCATTTCCCAGGGAGCCTATGGCTACACCTTC. Translation: CSAISQGAYGYTF. The chain combines TRBV20-1 with TRBJ1-2; D may be TRBD1 (5 bases). The length of the CDR3 is 13 residues. Trimming stripped 6 bases from V and 4 bases from J, with 15 bases between. The V gene's germline CDR1 is DFQATT and CDR2 SNEGSKA (reference sequence).

This clonotype was detected only a few times. V is TRBV28 and J is TRBJ2-7; D unresolved. Germline V lookup: CDR1 MDHEN, CDR2 SYDVKM. V was clipped by 7 bases and J by 2 bases, with 12 bases between them. The CDR3 is 13 amino acids. CDR3 region: CASNQDRPYEQYF. The DNA of the CDR3 is TGTGCCAGCAATCAGGACCGACCCTACGAGCAGTACTTC.

This clonotype was picked up many times. The chain carries TRBV12-3 or TRBV12-4 and TRBJ1-3, with D unclear. The CDR3 spans 12 residues. V was cut by 7 bases and J by 0 bases, with 4 bases left in between. This CDR3 is CASTGSGNTIYF. For the CDR3, the DNA is TGTGCCAGCACAGGCTCTGGAAACACCATATATTTT.

In its sample, this clonotype was seen many times. V and J are TRBV12-3 or TRBV12-4 and TRBJ2-3, with 13 nucleotides matching TRBD2. V lost 6 bases and J lost 6; bases outside the gene matches: 6. The CDR3 loop spans 15 amino acids. The CDR3 bases are TGTGCCAGCAGGCTACTAGCGGGAGGGATGGATACGCAGTATTTT. Its translation is CASRLLAGGMDTQYF.

As for this clonotype: A much larger clone is a single base away; this may be a read error. The CDR3 reads CSAAPGAGGRGGIEQYF. The CDR3 region has the DNA TGCAGTGCGGCCCCCGGGGCAGGGGGCCGTGGGGGCATTGAGCAGTACTTC. The J gene is TRBJ2-7, the V gene TRBV20-1; TRBD1 matches 8 bases. The J segment lost 7 bases and the V segment lost 6 bases, leaving 23 bases of the junction unmatched. This CDR3 contains 17 residues. The germline V gene has CDR1 DFQATT and CDR2 SNEGSKA (reference sequence).

Of note for this clonotype: This may be a read error: a much more frequent sequence differs by one nucleotide. This chain uses TRBV6-1 with TRBJ2-1; the D gene is possibly TRBD1 (5 bases). V lost 9 bases and J lost 6, with 15 bases in between. Germline V gives CDR1 MNHNS, CDR2 SASEGT. CDR3 length: 13 residues. Here the CDR3 DNA reads TGTGCCAGTGCTTGGGGCAATCGCAATGAGCAGTTCTTC. It translates to CASAWGNRNEQFF.

This clonotype was seen only a few times. A clone one base away is much larger, so this may be a read error. The V gene is TRBV4-3, the J gene TRBJ2-2; D gene unclear. Per the germline V gene, CDR1 is LGHNA and CDR2 is YSLEER. V was pared by 3 bases and J by 2 bases, with 7 bases between. The CDR3 consists of 14 residues. The CDR3 DNA sequence: TGCGCCAGCAGCCAGGCCGGAAACACCGGGGAGCTGTTTTTT. Translating gives CASSQAGNTGELFF.

This clonotype was counted between two and nine times. The rearrangement uses TRBV27 and TRBJ2-3, with D possibly matching TRBD2 (5 bases). Germline CDR1 MNHEY, CDR2 SMNVEV (reference sequence). V lost 2 bases and J 3 bases, leaving 9 bases between the germline ends. The CDR3 spans 14 residues. The CDR3 loop reads CASSLEGVTDTQYF. The CDR3 region has the DNA TGTGCCAGCAGTTTAGAGGGTGTAACAGATACGCAGTATTTT.

There are many counts of this clonotype. The rearrangement links TRBV11-2 to TRBJ2-3; TRBD1 might be the D (6 bases). Germline-derived CDR1 and CDR2 are SGHAT and FQNNGV. The CDR3 extends over 14 amino acids. The V gene lost 5 bases and the J gene lost 4 bases, with 13 bases spanning the gap. CDR3 nucleotide sequence: TGTGCCAGCAGCGAGGCAGGGGTCGCAGATACGCAGTATTTT. Protein: CASSEAGVADTQYF.

This clonotype has at least ten counts. The chain combines TRBV20-1 with TRBJ2-7; D gene uncertain. V was clipped by 7 bases and J by 0 bases, with 13 bases between them. This CDR3 contains 13 residues. CDR1 and CDR2 from the germline V gene are DFQATT and SNEGSKA (reference sequence). The chain's CDR3 is CSVTDGPSYEQYF. CDR3 nucleotides: TGCAGTGTTACGGACGGCCCCTCCTACGAGCAGTACTTC.

In its sample, this clonotype was seen many times. This chain uses TRBV5-4 with TRBJ2-5; tentative D call: TRBD2 (5 bases). The CDR3 contains 14 residues. In germline, CDR1 is SGHNT, CDR2 YYREEE (reference sequence). Trimming shortened V by 0 bases and J by 2 bases, and 8 bases separated the two germline ends. CDR3 sequence (DNA): TGTGCCAGCAGCTTGGGGAGCGGACAAGAGACCCAGTACTTC. Translation gives CASSLGSGQETQYF.

This clonotype was seen ten or more times. An end of the junction differs from the germline gene, which may be a read error. V is TRBV7-8 and J is TRBJ2-1; 10 bases align to TRBD2. Germline CDR1 SGHVS, CDR2 FQNEAQ. The CDR3 has 16 amino acids. Here the CDR3 DNA reads TGTGCCAGCAGCCTAGCCCCTAGCGGGAGATGGAATGAGCAGTTCTTC. This encodes CASSLAPSGRWNEQFF. The full variable domain, rest sourced from reference TRBV7-8 and TRBJ2-1, is GAGVSQSPRYKVAKRGQDVALRCDPISGHVSLFWYQQALGQGPEFLTYFQNEAQLDKSGLPSDRFFAERPEGSVSTLKIQRTQQEDSAVYLCASSLAPSGRWNEQFFGPGTRLTVL.

This rearrangement joins TRBV19 to TRBJ1-1; TRBD1 aligns across 8 bases. CDR3 size: 14 residues. Trimming at V came to 2 bases and at J to 5 bases, leaving 4 bases not matched to a gene. Germline CDR1 and CDR2: LNHDA and SQIVND (reference sequence). The CDR3 coding sequence is TGTGCCAGTAGTATAAACAGGGGGAAGACTGAAGCTTTCTTT. Its translation: CASSINRGKTEAFF.

This clonotype was seen only a few times. This rearrangement joins TRBV3-1 to TRBJ1-2; 7 positions match TRBD1. The CDR3 length is 17 residues. Per the germline V gene, CDR1 is LGHDT and CDR2 is YNNKEL (reference sequence). V trimming: 5 bases; J trimming: 3 bases; junction bases outside the gene matches: 15. The CDR3 loop reads CASSSRDTGAEDYGYTF. DNA for the CDR3: TGTGCCAGCAGCTCACGTGACACAGGGGCTGAGGACTATGGCTACACCTTC.

The V call is TRBV7-6, the J call TRBJ1-6; 7 nucleotides align to TRBD1. Germline V gene data show CDR1 as SGHVS and CDR2 as FNYEAQ. CDR3 size: 17 residues. The V segment lost 1 base and the J segment 8 bases; nucleotides outside the gene matches: 11. CDR3 residues: CASSLDPGTARDSPLHF. CDR3 DNA: TGTGCCAGCAGCTTAGATCCCGGGACAGCGAGGGATTCACCCCTCCACTTT.

This chain connects TRBV5-4 to TRBJ2-5; TRBD2 aligns across 7 bases. The junction had 7 bases not matched to a gene; V was cut back by 4 bases and J by 1 base. The CDR3 covers 15 residues. Germline CDR1 and CDR2: SGHNT and YYREEE (reference sequence). This CDR3 reads CASSRQREPQETQYF. The CDR3 DNA is TGTGCCAGCAGCCGGCAGCGGGAACCCCAAGAGACCCAGTACTTC. Complete variable domain (other parts from reference TRBV5-4 and TRBJ2-5): ETGVTQSPTHLIKTRGQQVTLRCSSQSGHNTVSWYQQALGQGPQFIFQYYREEENGRGNFPPRFSGLQFPNYSSELNVNALELDDSALYLCASSRQREPQETQYFGPGTRLLVL.

This clonotype was found a few times. The rearrangement joins TRBV30 to TRBJ2-1; D unresolved. CDR3 length equals 12 residues. With 0 bases removed from V and 6 bases from J, the gap between germline ends came to 6 bases. Germline values: CDR1 GTSNPN, CDR2 SVGIG (reference sequence). CDR3 region: CAWSVPVNEQFF. As DNA, the CDR3 is TGTGCCTGGAGTGTACCGGTCAATGAGCAGTTCTTC.

Concerning this clonotype: A much more abundant neighbour one base away suggests this may be a read error. V is TRBV24-1 and J is TRBJ2-2; perhaps TRBD2 as D (5 bases). Germline V gene lookup returns CDR1 KGHDR and CDR2 SFDVKD. The CDR3 loop spans 14 amino acids. The CDR3 region has the DNA TGTGCCACCAGAGGTGTGGGGAACACCGGGGAGCTGCTTTTT. Residues: CATRGVGNTGELLF.

This clonotype occurred many times. This CDR3 reads CASSFRVAGIYEQYF. CDR3 in DNA: TGTGCCAGCAGTTTTCGGGTAGCGGGTATCTACGAGCAGTACTTC. The V call is TRBV12-3 or TRBV12-4, the J call TRBJ2-7; 7 nucleotides match TRBD2. CDR3 length: 15 residues. V lost 3 bases and J lost 3; bases outside the gene matches: 8.

This clonotype was seen ten or more times. The rearrangement links TRBV20-1 to TRBJ1-4, with D tentatively TRBD1 (5 bases). V dropped 8 bases and J dropped 7 bases, with 20 bases sitting between them. In germline, CDR1 is DFQATT, CDR2 SNEGSKA (reference sequence). This CDR3 spans 14 amino acids. The CDR3: CSLTQGVTGEKLFF. CDR3 DNA sequence: TGCAGTTTAACCCAGGGAGTTACCGGTGAAAAACTGTTTTTT.